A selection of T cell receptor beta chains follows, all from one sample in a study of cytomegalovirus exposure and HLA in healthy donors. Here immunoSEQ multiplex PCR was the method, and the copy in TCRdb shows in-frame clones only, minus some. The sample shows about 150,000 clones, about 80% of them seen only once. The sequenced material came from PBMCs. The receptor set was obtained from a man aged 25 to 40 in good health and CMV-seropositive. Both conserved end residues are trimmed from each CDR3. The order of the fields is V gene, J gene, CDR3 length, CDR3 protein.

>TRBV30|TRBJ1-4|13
AWSRTFRTNEKLF
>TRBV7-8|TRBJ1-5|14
ASSFGGRTPNQPQH
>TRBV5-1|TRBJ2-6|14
ASRGGALSGANVLT
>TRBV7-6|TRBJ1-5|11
ASSLARDQPQH
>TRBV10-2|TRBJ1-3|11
ASGQLSGNTIY
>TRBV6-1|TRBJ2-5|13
ASSESQGGRETQY
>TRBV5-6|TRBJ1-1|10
ASSSGHTEAF
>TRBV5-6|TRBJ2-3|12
ASSGRDRANTQY
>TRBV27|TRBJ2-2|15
ASSSRTSGGYTGELF
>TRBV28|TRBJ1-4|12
ASSLFRPGEKLF
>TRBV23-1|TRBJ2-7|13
ASSPKMGQPYEQY
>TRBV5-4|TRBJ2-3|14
ASSPGTSGRSDTQY
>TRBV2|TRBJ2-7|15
ASSDLLSRTGHYEQY
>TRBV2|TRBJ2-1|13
ASERTGRTYNEQF
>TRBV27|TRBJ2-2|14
ASSGDRGRATGELF
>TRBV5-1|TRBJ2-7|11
ASSFDRLNEQY